This TCR beta chain was recovered during a study of T cell responses to AZD1222 COVID-19 vaccine. General study findings and limits: Nearly half of spike-specific TCRs reportedly go after variant regions that carry no mutations. Only five to seven individuals given AZD1222 were seropositive at baseline. The donors showed a predominance of white British ancestry and of females, with possible underestimation of clonal diversity.

CDR1 and CDR2 (germline): LNHDA, SQIVND (reference sequence). With 5 bases clipped from V and 8 bases from J, the junction kept 6 bases outside the gene matches. The CDR3 is 14 residues long. Note on this clone: Its antigen is as yet unknown.

TCRdb's table, derived via immunoSEQ multiplex PCR, lists solely in-frame clones and lacks some. The sample records around 140,000 clones, 88% being singletons. The V and J genes are TRBV19 and TRBJ1-4, with TRBD1 matching over 9 bases. This clonotype was obtained from an adult who received the MenACWY meningococcal vaccine as a control. The sample was peripheral blood, taken 28 days after the second dose of the MenACWY control vaccine. The CDR3 bases are TGTGCCAGTAGTGTCAACAGGGGGCAAGAAAAACTGTTTTTT. It codes for CASSVNRGQEKLFF.